What follows are 24 T cell receptor beta chains derived from one specimen sequenced in a study of long-term antiretroviral therapy in people with HIV. An immunoSEQ assay, version v3.0, was performed at survey level. TCRdb keeps only in-frame clones here, not all; method: immunoSEQ multiplex PCR. This table holds approximately 25,000 clones, 80% to 90% found once. Sequences were derived from unsorted PBMCs, sampled approximately 4.5 years after starting antiretroviral therapy. The source is a man in his thirties or forties with HIV.

The V gene is TRBV25-1, the J gene TRBJ1-1; no firm D call. There are 14 residues in the CDR3. Trimming took off 3 bases at V and 4 bases at J, with 12 bases between the two ends. Per germline, CDR1 MGHDK and CDR2 SYGVNS. This chain's CDR3 is CASSDVGVSTEAFF. In nucleotides, the CDR3 is TGTGCCAGCAGTGACGTCGGGGTCTCCACTGAAGCTTTCTTT. The whole variable domain, remainder taken from reference TRBV25-1 and TRBJ1-1, is EADIYQTPRYLVIGTGKKITLECSQTMGHDKMYWYQQDPGMELHLIHYSYGVNSTEKGDLSSESTVSRIRTEHFPLTLESARPSHTSQYLCASSDVGVSTEAFFGQGTRLTVV.

The rearrangement joins TRBV10-3 to TRBJ2-7, with a tentative D call TRBD1 (6 bases). CDR3 length equals 14 residues. V was pared by 5 bases and J by 0 bases, with 11 bases between. Germline assignment: CDR1 ENHRY and CDR2 SYGVKD. DNA of the CDR3: TGTGCCATCAGTAACGGACAGAACTCCTACGAGCAGTACTTC. Translation: CAISNGQNSYEQYF.

V is TRBV4-3 and J is TRBJ1-2; D not resolved. Trimming left V 1 base short and J 1 base short, with 7 bases between. This CDR3 region has 14 residues. Germline assignment: CDR1 LGHNA and CDR2 YSLEER. CDR3 DNA: TGCGCCAGCAGCCAAGGCACGTTTAACTATGGCTACACCTTC. Translating gives CASSQGTFNYGYTF.

This chain connects TRBV7-9 to TRBJ2-3, with TRBD2 matching over 10 bases. The V gene's germline CDR1 is SEHNR and CDR2 FQNEAQ (reference sequence). V gave up 5 bases and J gave up 6 bases; unmatched junction bases: 8. The CDR3 is 15 residues long. The CDR3 loop is CASSPLAGVMDTQYF. CDR3 nucleotides: TGTGCCAGCAGCCCGCTAGCGGGAGTCATGGATACGCAGTATTTT.

The genes are TRBV6-4 and TRBJ1-2; D gene unclear. Germline V gene data show CDR1 as MRHNA and CDR2 as SNTAGT. The CDR3 loop spans 14 amino acids. V lost 2 bases, J lost 3 bases, and 10 bases lay in between. The CDR3 here is CASSDQYGDYGYTF. DNA for the CDR3: TGTGCCAGCAGTGACCAATATGGGGACTATGGCTACACCTTC.

CDR3 sequence reads: CASSQEAGGTNEKLFF. In nucleotides, the CDR3 is TGTGCCAGCAGCCAAGAAGCAGGGGGCACTAATGAAAAACTGTTTTTT. V and J are TRBV4-2 and TRBJ1-4, with 8 bases aligning to TRBD1. The CDR3 totals 16 residues. The V gene end was trimmed by 0 bases and the J gene end by 2 bases; junction bases not matched to a gene: 2. The germline V gene encodes CDR1 LGHNA and CDR2 YNFKEQ.

The chain combines TRBV27 with TRBJ2-2; 10 bases fit TRBD1. The V and J ends lost 1 base and 3 bases, in that order; junction bases with no gene match: 5. Germline-derived CDR1 and CDR2 are MNHEY and SMNVEV (reference sequence). This CDR3 spans 17 amino acids. CDR3 loop: CASSLWDRGVDTGELFF. CDR3 DNA sequence: TGTGCCAGCAGTTTATGGGACAGGGGCGTCGACACCGGGGAGCTGTTTTTT.

The chain recombines TRBV7-9 with TRBJ2-3; tentatively, D is TRBD2 (6 bases). Trimming cost V 8 bases and J 4 bases, with 16 bases left between them. This CDR3 spans 14 amino acids. Per germline, CDR1 SEHNR and CDR2 FQNEAQ (reference sequence). The CDR3: CASETGVGADTQYF. The CDR3 region has the DNA TGTGCCAGCGAAACGGGAGTAGGAGCAGATACGCAGTATTTT.

This chain joins TRBV15 and TRBJ2-1, with D unclear. V dropped 1 base and J dropped 2 bases, with 6 bases sitting between them. Germline loops: CDR1 LNHNV, CDR2 YYDKDF (reference sequence). The CDR3 has 14 residues. CDR3 in DNA: TGTGCCACCAGCAGAGGGAGAGCCTACAATGAGCAGTTCTTC. This translates into CATSRGRAYNEQFF.

The CDR3 protein is CASTPGGITDTQYF. DNA for the CDR3: TGTGCCAGCACCCCAGGGGGGATCACAGATACGCAGTATTTT. The chain has TRBV28 and TRBJ2-3; TRBD1 is a possible D gene (7 bases). Trimming removed 7 bases from V and 2 bases from J, with 13 bases in between. The CDR3 consists of 14 residues. Germline CDR1 MDHEN, CDR2 SYDVKM.

The V call is TRBV10-2, the J call TRBJ2-3, with TRBD2 matching 8 bases. Germline assignment: CDR1 WSHSY and CDR2 SAAADI. The CDR3 is made up of 13 amino acids. J gave up 3 bases and V 8 bases, and 4 bases lay outside the gene matches. The CDR3 spells CASVQRETDTQYF. The CDR3 coding sequence is TGCGCCAGCGTGCAGCGGGAGACAGATACGCAGTATTTT.

The V gene is TRBV10-3, the J gene TRBJ1-2; D is undetermined. V lost 3 bases to trimming and J lost 7 bases, with 3 bases between them. CDR3 length: 10 amino acids. In germline, CDR1 is ENHRY, CDR2 SYGVKD. The CDR3 protein is CAISDGGYTF. The CDR3 region has the DNA TGTGCCATCAGTGACGGTGGCTACACCTTC.

The V call is TRBV21-1, the J call TRBJ1-2; the table calls TRBD1, which could not be checked here. TRBV21-1 is a recognized pseudogene. CDR3 length: 15 amino acids. The CDR3 nucleotides read TGTGCCAGCAGCATAGGACAGGACGCGGACTATGGCTACACCTTC. This codes for CASSIGQDADYGYTF.

This rearrangement joins TRBV7-3 to TRBJ2-2; no reliable D call. The length of the CDR3 is 12 residues. CDR1 and CDR2 from the germline V gene are SGHTA and FQGTGA. With 3 bases removed from V and 8 bases from J, the gap between germline ends came to 7 bases. CDR3 region: CASSFTSGELFF. For the CDR3, the DNA is TGTGCCAGCAGCTTTACGTCTGGGGAGCTGTTTTTT.

V gene TRBV5-4 combines with J gene TRBJ2-5, with TRBD1 as a possible D gene (6 bases). V gave up 1 base and J gave up 5 bases, with 12 bases separating them. The CDR3 consists of 14 residues. Germline-derived CDR1 and CDR2 are SGHNT and YYREEE (reference sequence). The CDR3 loop reads CASSLQQGWETQYF. The CDR3 coding sequence is TGTGCCAGCAGCTTGCAACAGGGATGGGAGACCCAGTACTTC.

V usage is TRBV19 and J usage is TRBJ1-2; no clear D. Trimming took 4 bases from V and 8 from J, leaving 11 bases between them. Per the germline V gene, CDR1 is LNHDA and CDR2 is SQIVND (reference sequence). The CDR3 runs 12 residues. CDR3 in amino acids: CASSRGFQGYTF. DNA for the CDR3: TGTGCCAGTAGTAGAGGGTTTCAAGGCTACACCTTC.

The chain couples TRBV30 to TRBJ2-3, with D perhaps TRBD1 (5 bases). This CDR3 region has 14 residues. Trimming pared 0 bases from V and 1 base from J, leaving 8 bases between. CDR1 GTSNPN and CDR2 SVGIG come from the germline V gene (reference sequence). The CDR3 is CAWSVGHRTDTQYF. DNA of the CDR3: TGTGCCTGGAGTGTAGGACACCGCACAGATACGCAGTATTTT.

This chain links TRBV12-2 with TRBJ2-7; no DNA check was done on the table's D call, TRBD2. TRBV12-2 is reported as a pseudogene. The CDR3 spans 13 residues. CDR3 nucleotides: TGTGCAAGTCGCTTTCAGCGGATCTACGAGCAGTACTTC. Translated: CASRFQRIYEQYF.

The rearrangement uses TRBV7-3 and TRBJ2-3, with D possibly being TRBD2 (6 bases). CDR1 and CDR2 from the germline V gene are SGHTA and FQGTGA. CDR3 size: 15 residues. The ends were cut back, 3 bases at V and 2 bases at J, with 12 bases in the middle. The CDR3 reads CASSFVGGPTDTQYF. The CDR3 coding sequence is TGTGCCAGCAGCTTCGTGGGGGGACCCACAGATACGCAGTATTTT.

The J gene is TRBJ1-1, the V gene TRBV7-9; D is uncertain. Germline V gives CDR1 SEHNR, CDR2 FQNEAQ (reference sequence). Trimming removed 5 bases at V and 7 bases at J, with 11 bases between. The CDR3 runs 12 residues. CDR3 nucleotide sequence: TGTGCCAGCAGCAGCCGGCTGGATGAAGCTTTCTTT. It is translated as CASSSRLDEAFF.

J is TRBJ2-7 and V is TRBV6-6, with 9 bases matching TRBD1. The germline V gene encodes CDR1 MNHNY and CDR2 SVGAGI (reference sequence). The CDR3 consists of 14 residues. The ends lost 0 bases at V and 4 bases at J; junction bases unmatched: 1. Here the CDR3 DNA reads TGTGCCAGCAGTTACTCACAGGGGGCGTACGAGCAGTACTTC. Translated: CASSYSQGAYEQYF.

This rearrangement joins TRBV6-5 to TRBJ1-1; the D gene is possibly TRBD1 (5 bases). Germline V lookup: CDR1 MNHEY, CDR2 SVGAGI. V was trimmed by 5 bases and J by 1 base, leaving 14 bases between them. The CDR3 sequence is 15 residues long. The CDR3 bases are TGTGCCAGCAGTATCAGTGGAACAGGGAACACTGAAGCTTTCTTT. Translation: CASSISGTGNTEAFF.

The chain has TRBV7-9 and TRBJ2-1; D gene unclear. Germline CDR1 and CDR2: SEHNR and FQNEAQ (reference sequence). The CDR3 is made up of 12 amino acids. Trimming left V 1 base short and J 8 bases short, with 6 bases between. CDR3 region: CASSLGGYEQFF. The CDR3 bases are TGTGCCAGCAGCTTAGGAGGCTATGAGCAGTTCTTC.

This clone has more than one count but fewer than ten. The V call is TRBV10-3, the J call TRBJ2-7, with D perhaps being TRBD1 or TRBD2 (5 bases each). The CDR3 is made up of 17 amino acids. The V gene's germline CDR1 is ENHRY and CDR2 SYGVKD. V gave up 0 bases and J gave up 4 bases, with 19 bases separating them. The chain's CDR3 is CAISESVRAGAGYEQYF. CDR3 DNA sequence: TGTGCCATCAGTGAGTCAGTAAGGGCCGGGGCAGGATACGAGCAGTACTTC.